This is a list of T cell receptor beta chains from one sample in a study of blood T cell repertoires in COVID-19. The assay was immunoSEQ multiplex PCR, and TCRdb's table has in-frame clones only and misses some. The repertoire includes 90,000 to 120,000 clones, about 89% of them detected once, and more than 4.5% sits in the top ten. Source material: peripheral blood. The receptors were sampled from a man aged 35 to 55 with active or convalescent COVID-19. The CDR3 runs from the conserved cysteine through the conserved F or W. D genes are given only for firm matches. Some rows have no size entry. The others give once, few or many, or a class for an expanded clone.

v_call: TRBV30
j_call: TRBJ1-5
clone_size: .
cdr3_length: 14
d_call: .
cdr3_nt: TGTGCCTGGAGTGGGGGGGGAGCGGTGCAGCCCCAGCATTTT
cdr3_aa: CAWSGGGAVQPQHF

v_call: TRBV27
j_call: TRBJ2-7
clone_size: once
cdr3_length: 15
d_call: TRBD1
cdr3_nt: TGTGCCAGCAGTTTAAGGGGGCGGGTCCCCTACGAGCAGTACTTC
cdr3_aa: CASSLRGRVPYEQYF

v_call: TRBV4-3
j_call: TRBJ2-7
clone_size: .
cdr3_length: 15
d_call: TRBD2
cdr3_nt: TGCGCCAGCAGCCAAGAGGGACTAACAATCGACGAGCAGTACTTC
cdr3_aa: CASSQEGLTIDEQYF

v_call: TRBV6-5
j_call: TRBJ2-1
clone_size: once
cdr3_length: 15
d_call: .
cdr3_nt: TGTGCCAGCAGCCCGGGGTTCGGCTCCTACAATGAGCAGTTCTTC
cdr3_aa: CASSPGFGSYNEQFF

v_call: TRBV20-1
j_call: TRBJ2-7
clone_size: .
cdr3_length: 11
d_call: .
cdr3_nt: TGCAGTGCTTTCGACAGCTACGAGCAGTACTTC
cdr3_aa: CSAFDSYEQYF

v_call: TRBV28
j_call: TRBJ2-5
clone_size: .
cdr3_length: 13
d_call: .
cdr3_nt: TGTGCCACCCACCGTCTAGTTCGGGAGACCCAGTACTTC
cdr3_aa: CATHRLVRETQYF

v_call: TRBV4-1
j_call: TRBJ2-7
clone_size: .
cdr3_length: 15
d_call: TRBD1
cdr3_nt: TGCGCCAGCAGCACGACAGGGGGCAGTTGGTACGAGCAGTACTTC
cdr3_aa: CASSTTGGSWYEQYF

v_call: TRBV7-3
j_call: TRBJ2-1
clone_size: .
cdr3_length: 15
d_call: .
cdr3_nt: TGTGCCAGCAGCTTCGGGGGACTCGCGGGCAATGAGCAGTTCTTC
cdr3_aa: CASSFGGLAGNEQFF

v_call: TRBV5-4
j_call: TRBJ2-1
clone_size: .
cdr3_length: 12
d_call: TRBD2
cdr3_nt: TGTGCCAGCAGCTTGGGACTAGCGGGAGGGGTCTTC
cdr3_aa: CASSLGLAGGVF

v_call: TRBV4-1
j_call: TRBJ1-2
clone_size: .
cdr3_length: 15
d_call: .
cdr3_nt: TGCGCCAGCAGCTTAGCGGGGTGGCAGGACTATGGCTACACCTTC
cdr3_aa: CASSLAGWQDYGYTF

v_call: TRBV7-2
j_call: TRBJ1-1
clone_size: .
cdr3_length: 15
d_call: .
cdr3_nt: TGTGCCAGCAGCTTATATACAGCACTGAACACTGAAGCTTTCTTT
cdr3_aa: CASSLYTALNTEAFF

v_call: TRBV7-9
j_call: TRBJ2-7
clone_size: .
cdr3_length: 11
d_call: TRBD1
cdr3_nt: TGTGCCATATCGACAGGGATCGAGCAGTACTTC
cdr3_aa: CAISTGIEQYF

v_call: TRBV6-5
j_call: TRBJ2-7
clone_size: .
cdr3_length: 15
d_call: .
cdr3_nt: TGTGCCAGCAGTCGCCGGTCCGGTAGCTCCTACGAGCAGTACTTC
cdr3_aa: CASSRRSGSSYEQYF

v_call: TRBV30
j_call: TRBJ2-1
clone_size: .
cdr3_length: 12
d_call: .
cdr3_nt: TGTGCCTGGGGCCGACAGTACAATGAGCAGTTCTTC
cdr3_aa: CAWGRQYNEQFF

v_call: TRBV7-8
j_call: TRBJ2-1
clone_size: .
cdr3_length: 17
d_call: TRBD2
cdr3_nt: TGTGCCAGCAACCATCCCGGGCTAGCGGGAAGGTCCAATGAGCAGTTCTTC
cdr3_aa: CASNHPGLAGRSNEQFF

v_call: TRBV5-1
j_call: TRBJ2-2
clone_size: few
cdr3_length: 16
d_call: TRBD1
cdr3_nt: TGCGCCAGCAGCTTGGCGGGGACAGGGGGCCACGGGGAGCTGTTTTTT
cdr3_aa: CASSLAGTGGHGELFF

v_call: TRBV2
j_call: TRBJ1-6
clone_size: .
cdr3_length: 15
d_call: TRBD1
cdr3_nt: TGTGCCAGCAGAGAAGTTGGGACAGGGAATTCACCCCTCCACTTT
cdr3_aa: CASREVGTGNSPLHF

v_call: TRBV5-1
j_call: TRBJ1-2
clone_size: .
cdr3_length: 14
d_call: .
cdr3_nt: TGCGCCAGCAGCCCCCGACGGGATACTATGGGCTACACCTTC
cdr3_aa: CASSPRRDTMGYTF

v_call: TRBV7-7
j_call: TRBJ2-5
clone_size: once
cdr3_length: 16
d_call: TRBD1
cdr3_nt: TGTGCCAGCAGCCCCATTGGACAGGGAACTCAAGAGACCCAGTACTTC
cdr3_aa: CASSPIGQGTQETQYF

v_call: TRBV5-1
j_call: TRBJ2-6
clone_size: once
cdr3_length: 16
d_call: .
cdr3_nt: TGCGCCAGCAGCTTGGCCGGGGAGGCCGGGGCCAACGTCCTGACTTTC
cdr3_aa: CASSLAGEAGANVLTF

v_call: TRBV29-1
j_call: TRBJ2-4
clone_size: .
cdr3_length: 12
d_call: TRBD1
cdr3_nt: TGCAGCGTCGCCGGACAGGGAAACATTCAGTACTTC
cdr3_aa: CSVAGQGNIQYF

v_call: TRBV2
j_call: TRBJ1-2
clone_size: .
cdr3_length: 17
d_call: TRBD1
cdr3_nt: TGTGCCAGCAGCGGCCCGGGACAGGTACCTGCTAACTATGGCTACACCTTC
cdr3_aa: CASSGPGQVPANYGYTF

v_call: TRBV4-2
j_call: TRBJ1-1
clone_size: .
cdr3_length: 16
d_call: .
cdr3_nt: TGTGCCAGCAGCCATGAGGGGGACACGGTATACACTGAAGCTTTCTTT
cdr3_aa: CASSHEGDTVYTEAFF

v_call: TRBV7-9
j_call: TRBJ2-3
clone_size: .
cdr3_length: 14
d_call: .
cdr3_nt: TGTGCCAGCAGCTTAGTATGGGAGCCTTATACGCAGTATTTT
cdr3_aa: CASSLVWEPYTQYF

v_call: TRBV19
j_call: TRBJ1-1
clone_size: once
cdr3_length: 13
d_call: .
cdr3_nt: TGTGCCAGTAGTATAGTAGGCGGGGCTGAAGCTTTCTTT
cdr3_aa: CASSIVGGAEAFF

v_call: TRBV6-2/TRBV6-3
j_call: TRBJ1-5
clone_size: .
cdr3_length: 14
d_call: TRBD1
cdr3_nt: TGTGCCAGCAGTGACAGGGTTCACAGTCAGCCCCAGCATTTT
cdr3_aa: CASSDRVHSQPQHF

v_call: TRBV10-3
j_call: TRBJ2-1
clone_size: .
cdr3_length: 17
d_call: .
cdr3_nt: TGTGCCATCAGTGTTTTTACGAGCGGCTTTACCTACAATGAGCAGTTCTTC
cdr3_aa: CAISVFTSGFTYNEQFF

v_call: TRBV7-3
j_call: TRBJ2-7
clone_size: .
cdr3_length: 14
d_call: .
cdr3_nt: TGTGCCAGCAGCCTAACCTCGACAGACTACGAGCAGTACTTC
cdr3_aa: CASSLTSTDYEQYF

v_call: TRBV6-1
j_call: TRBJ2-4
clone_size: .
cdr3_length: 14
d_call: .
cdr3_nt: TGTGCCAGCAGTGAAATCCTAGCCAAAAACATTCAGTACTTC
cdr3_aa: CASSEILAKNIQYF

v_call: TRBV7-3
j_call: TRBJ2-1
clone_size: .
cdr3_length: 15
d_call: TRBD1
cdr3_nt: TGTGCCAGCAGCCCAAGGGGGCTATCCAGCAATGAGCAGTTCTTC
cdr3_aa: CASSPRGLSSNEQFF

v_call: TRBV14
j_call: TRBJ2-7
clone_size: once
cdr3_length: 14
d_call: .
cdr3_nt: TGTGCCAGCAGCGTCCTGCCGGGAGCCTACGAGCAGTACTTC
cdr3_aa: CASSVLPGAYEQYF

v_call: TRBV6-5
j_call: TRBJ1-2
clone_size: .
cdr3_length: 14
d_call: .
cdr3_nt: TGTGCCAGCAGAAGCGCAGGGGCTTACTATGGCTACACCTTC
cdr3_aa: CASRSAGAYYGYTF

v_call: TRBV27
j_call: TRBJ1-5
clone_size: .
cdr3_length: 16
d_call: .
cdr3_nt: TGTGCCAGCAGTATCACAGGGACCCTTAGCAATCAGCCCCAGCATTTT
cdr3_aa: CASSITGTLSNQPQHF

v_call: TRBV28
j_call: TRBJ1-2
clone_size: .
cdr3_length: 15
d_call: TRBD1
cdr3_nt: TGTGCCAGCAGAATCGGGACAGGGGGCGGTAGTGGCTACACCTTC
cdr3_aa: CASRIGTGGGSGYTF

v_call: TRBV7-9
j_call: TRBJ2-1
clone_size: few
cdr3_length: 15
d_call: .
cdr3_nt: TGTGCCAGCAGCTCCTCGGGACTTACCTACAATGAGCAGTTCTTC
cdr3_aa: CASSSSGLTYNEQFF

v_call: TRBV6-5
j_call: TRBJ1-2
clone_size: once
cdr3_length: 13
d_call: .
cdr3_nt: TGTGCCAGCAGTTTCACAGGGAAGGACGTCTACACCTTC
cdr3_aa: CASSFTGKDVYTF

v_call: TRBV19
j_call: TRBJ2-2
clone_size: .
cdr3_length: 15
d_call: TRBD2
cdr3_nt: TGTGCCAGCACACTAGCGTTCACGAACACCGGGGAGCTGTTTTTT
cdr3_aa: CASTLAFTNTGELFF

v_call: TRBV6-5
j_call: TRBJ1-2
clone_size: .
cdr3_length: 13
d_call: .
cdr3_nt: TGTGCCAGCCTTGCCGGTTACCGGGATGGCTACACCTTC
cdr3_aa: CASLAGYRDGYTF

v_call: TRBV5-1
j_call: TRBJ1-4
clone_size: .
cdr3_length: 14
d_call: TRBD1
cdr3_nt: TGCGCCAGCAGCGTGGGACAGAGTAATGAAAAACTGTTTTTT
cdr3_aa: CASSVGQSNEKLFF

v_call: TRBV27
j_call: TRBJ1-5
clone_size: .
cdr3_length: 16
d_call: TRBD1
cdr3_nt: TGTGCCAGCAGTACCCGGACAGGTCTACGCAATCAGCCCCAGCATTTT
cdr3_aa: CASSTRTGLRNQPQHF

v_call: TRBV7-5
j_call: TRBJ1-2
clone_size: .
cdr3_length: 14
d_call: .
cdr3_nt: TGTGTCAGAAGCCCCCCTAGGAAAAACTATGGCTACACCTTC
cdr3_aa: CVRSPPRKNYGYTF

v_call: TRBV10-3
j_call: TRBJ1-1
clone_size: .
cdr3_length: 13
d_call: TRBD1
cdr3_nt: TGTGCCAGTACAGGGACAGTGAACACTGAAGCTTTCTTT
cdr3_aa: CASTGTVNTEAFF

v_call: TRBV5-1
j_call: TRBJ1-1
clone_size: .
cdr3_length: 15
d_call: .
cdr3_nt: TGCGCCAGCAGCTTGATGACAGGCGAGAACACTGAAGCTTTCTTT
cdr3_aa: CASSLMTGENTEAFF

v_call: TRBV4-1
j_call: TRBJ2-2
clone_size: .
cdr3_length: 15
d_call: TRBD1
cdr3_nt: TGCGCCAGCAGCCAGGTTGACAGGGATACCGGGGAGCTGTTTTTT
cdr3_aa: CASSQVDRDTGELFF

v_call: TRBV6-5
j_call: TRBJ2-3
clone_size: once
cdr3_length: 16
d_call: TRBD2
cdr3_nt: TGTGCCAGCAGTTACTTGGGGGAGGGGTTTCAGAGTACGCAGTATTTT
cdr3_aa: CASSYLGEGFQSTQYF

v_call: TRBV28
j_call: TRBJ2-2
clone_size: once
cdr3_length: 12
d_call: .
cdr3_nt: TGTGCCAGCAGTTTCCTGACCGGGGAGCTGTTTTTT
cdr3_aa: CASSFLTGELFF

v_call: TRBV5-1
j_call: TRBJ2-1
clone_size: .
cdr3_length: 16
d_call: TRBD2
cdr3_nt: TGCGCCAGCAGCTTCCCGGGACTAGCGGCCTACAATGAGCAGTTCTTC
cdr3_aa: CASSFPGLAAYNEQFF

v_call: TRBV9
j_call: TRBJ1-2
clone_size: .
cdr3_length: 14
d_call: .
cdr3_nt: TGTGCCAGCACCCTTGAGACAGTTCCCTATGGCTACACCTTC
cdr3_aa: CASTLETVPYGYTF

v_call: TRBV5-4
j_call: TRBJ2-7
clone_size: .
cdr3_length: 13
d_call: .
cdr3_nt: TGTGCCAGCAGCTTGGTTTCCGGGAACGAGCAGTACTTC
cdr3_aa: CASSLVSGNEQYF

v_call: TRBV30
j_call: TRBJ2-3
clone_size: .
cdr3_length: 17
d_call: TRBD2
cdr3_nt: TGTGCCTGGAGTGTACTCCGGACTAGCGGGATACCAGATACGCAGTATTTT
cdr3_aa: CAWSVLRTSGIPDTQYF

v_call: TRBV9
j_call: TRBJ2-3
clone_size: .
cdr3_length: 14
d_call: .
cdr3_nt: TGTGCCAGCAGCCTCCTACCACAGGTAGATACGCAGTATTTT
cdr3_aa: CASSLLPQVDTQYF

v_call: TRBV10-1
j_call: TRBJ2-2
clone_size: .
cdr3_length: 15
d_call: TRBD1
cdr3_nt: TGCGCCAGCAGCTGGGGACAGGGGGATACCGGGGAGCTGTTTTTT
cdr3_aa: CASSWGQGDTGELFF

v_call: TRBV9
j_call: TRBJ1-5
clone_size: .
cdr3_length: 17
d_call: TRBD1
cdr3_nt: TGTGCCAGCAGCACCTACACAGGGGTGGCGAGCAATCAGCCCCAGCATTTT
cdr3_aa: CASSTYTGVASNQPQHF